This T cell receptor (beta chain) was obtained from a study of cytotoxic CD8 clonotypes in ibrutinib-treated CLL. Study details: It was after a median approximately twelve months of treatment, range 6 to 36, that response samples were taken.

Investigators sought sequencing depths of between 1 in 200,000 and 1 in 1 million T cells. The assay was immunoSEQ multiplex PCR, and TCRdb's table has in-frame clones only and misses some. This sample carries about 140,000 clones, approximately 77% of them seen once, and the ten largest clones take approximately 28%. Concerning this clone: The antigen is not known.

Trimming stripped 0 bases from V and 2 bases from J, with 6 bases between. The CDR3 consists of 13 residues. In germline, CDR1 is SGHRS, CDR2 YFSETQ. Study-wide results and caveats: Public clonotypes were uncommon and contracted or stayed stable on treatment. Baseline levels of clonality went above those of age-matched healthy donors and moved with circulating CD8+ T-cell counts.

V usage is TRBV5-1 and J usage is TRBJ2-7, with D possibly matching TRBD2 (5 bases). The sequence came from a human donor with chronic lymphocytic leukemia. Source: PBMCs, taken after 12 months of ibrutinib treatment. CDR3 in amino acids: CASSLGGPYEQYF. The CDR3 bases are TGCGCCAGCAGCTTGGGCGGGCCCTACGAGCAGTACTTC.